This T cell receptor (beta chain) came from a study of blood T cell repertoires in COVID-19. About the research overall: Italy, Spain and the United States were the sources of the convalescent and acute COVID-19 samples. From T cells, B-cell-depleted T cells, or PBMCs came the material, which was cDNA or gDNA.

In the authors' workflow: The authors estimated nucleated cell counts from reference gene primer amplification. Only in-frame clones appear in the TCRdb table, and some are missing; sequencing was by immunoSEQ multiplex PCR. The V and J calls and clone size come from that table; D and trimming were worked out from the DNA. This table has 250,000 to 300,000 clones, 70% to 90% appearing once. Germline V gives CDR1 SNHLY, CDR2 FYNNEI. CDR3 length equals 13 residues. V gave up 8 bases and J gave up 8 bases, with 15 bases separating them. This clonotype originated in a woman aged 70-85 years with acute or convalescent COVID-19. The chain links TRBV2 to TRBJ1-4; unclear D gene. Specimen: peripheral blood. The CDR3 DNA reads TGTGCCAGCGGGCGTGTGGTTTACGAAAAACTGTTTTTT. Its protein product is CASGRVVYEKLFF.